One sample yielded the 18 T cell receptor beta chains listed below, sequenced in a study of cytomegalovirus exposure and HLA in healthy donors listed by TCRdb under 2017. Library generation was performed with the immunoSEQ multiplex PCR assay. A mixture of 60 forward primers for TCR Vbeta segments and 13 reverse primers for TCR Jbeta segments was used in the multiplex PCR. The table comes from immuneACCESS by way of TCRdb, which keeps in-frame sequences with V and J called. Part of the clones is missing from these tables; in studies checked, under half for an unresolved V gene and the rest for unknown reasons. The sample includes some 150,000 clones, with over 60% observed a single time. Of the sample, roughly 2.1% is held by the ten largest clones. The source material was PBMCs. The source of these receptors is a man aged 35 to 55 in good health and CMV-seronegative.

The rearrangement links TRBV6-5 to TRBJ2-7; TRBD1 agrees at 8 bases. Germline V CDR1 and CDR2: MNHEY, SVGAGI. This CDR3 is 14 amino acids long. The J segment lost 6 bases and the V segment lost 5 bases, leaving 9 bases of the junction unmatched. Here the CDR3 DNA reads TGTGCCAGCAGTAGAAGGACAGGGTGGACCGAGCAGTACTTC. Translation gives CASSRRTGWTEQYF.

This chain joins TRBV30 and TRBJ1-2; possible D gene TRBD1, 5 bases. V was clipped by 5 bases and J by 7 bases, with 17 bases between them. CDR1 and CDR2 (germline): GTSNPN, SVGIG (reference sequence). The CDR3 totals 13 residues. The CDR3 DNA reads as TGTGCCTGGGGGGGGACGCGGGGCCTTGGCTACACCTTC. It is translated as CAWGGTRGLGYTF.

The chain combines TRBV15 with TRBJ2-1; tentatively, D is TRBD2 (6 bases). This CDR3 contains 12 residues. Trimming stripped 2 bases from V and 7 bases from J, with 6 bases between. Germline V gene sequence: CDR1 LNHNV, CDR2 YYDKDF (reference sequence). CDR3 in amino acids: CATSRRGNEQFF. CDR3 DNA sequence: TGTGCCACCAGCAGACGGGGGAATGAGCAGTTCTTC. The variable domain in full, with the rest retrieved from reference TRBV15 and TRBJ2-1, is DAMVIQNPRYQVTQFGKPVTLSCSQTLNHNVMYWYQQKSSQAPKLLFHYYDKDFNNEADTPDNFQSRRPNTSFCFLDIRSPGLGDTAMYLCATSRRGNEQFFGPGTRLTVL.

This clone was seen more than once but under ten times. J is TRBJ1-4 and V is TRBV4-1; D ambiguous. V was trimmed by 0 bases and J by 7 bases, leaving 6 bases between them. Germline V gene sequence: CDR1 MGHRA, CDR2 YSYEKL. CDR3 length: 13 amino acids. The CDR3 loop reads CASSQDVSEKLFF. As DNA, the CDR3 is TGCGCCAGCAGCCAAGATGTGAGTGAAAAACTGTTTTTT.

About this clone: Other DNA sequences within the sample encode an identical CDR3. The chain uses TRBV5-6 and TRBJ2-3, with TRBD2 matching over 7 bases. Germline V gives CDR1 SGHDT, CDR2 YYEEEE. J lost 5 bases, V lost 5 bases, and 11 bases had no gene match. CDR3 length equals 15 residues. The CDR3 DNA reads TGTGCCAGCAGAAGAAGCCCAGCGGGGCGAGATACGCAGTATTTT. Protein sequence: CASRRSPAGRDTQYF.

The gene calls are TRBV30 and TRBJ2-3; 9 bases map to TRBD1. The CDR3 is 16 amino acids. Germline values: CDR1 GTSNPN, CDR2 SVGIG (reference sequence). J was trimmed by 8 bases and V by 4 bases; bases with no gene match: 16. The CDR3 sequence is CAWTGLTGGRRGTQYF. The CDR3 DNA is TGTGCCTGGACTGGACTGACAGGGGGTCGTCGAGGTACGCAGTATTTT.

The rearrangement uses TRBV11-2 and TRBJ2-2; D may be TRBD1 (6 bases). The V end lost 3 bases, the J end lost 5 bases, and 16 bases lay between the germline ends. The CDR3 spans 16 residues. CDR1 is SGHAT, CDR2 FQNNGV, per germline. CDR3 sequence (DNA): TGTGCCAGCAGCTTTACGGCAGGGGCCCCAACCGGGGAGCTGTTTTTT. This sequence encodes CASSFTAGAPTGELFF.

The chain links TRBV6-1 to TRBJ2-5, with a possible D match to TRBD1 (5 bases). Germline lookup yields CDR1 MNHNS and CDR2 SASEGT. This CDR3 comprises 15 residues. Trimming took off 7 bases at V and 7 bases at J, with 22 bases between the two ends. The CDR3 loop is CASTPGQGSVGTQYF. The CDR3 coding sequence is TGTGCCAGCACCCCCGGCCAGGGATCTGTGGGGACCCAGTACTTC.

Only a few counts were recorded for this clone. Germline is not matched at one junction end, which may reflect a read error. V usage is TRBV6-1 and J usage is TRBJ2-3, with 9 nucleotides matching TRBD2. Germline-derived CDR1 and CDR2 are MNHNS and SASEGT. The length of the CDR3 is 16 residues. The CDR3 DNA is TGTGCCAGCAGGGAAGGGACTAGCTCCGGCACAGATACGCAGTATTTT. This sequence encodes CASREGTSSGTDTQYF.

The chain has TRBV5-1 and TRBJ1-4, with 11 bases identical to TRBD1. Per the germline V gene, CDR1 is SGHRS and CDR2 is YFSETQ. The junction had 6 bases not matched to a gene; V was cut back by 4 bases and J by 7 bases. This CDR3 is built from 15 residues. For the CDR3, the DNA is TGCGCCAGCAGCGGAGGACAGGGGGCAAGTGAAAAACTGTTTTTT. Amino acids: CASSGGQGASEKLFF.

The CDR3 region is CASSLREETQYF. The CDR3 DNA reads TGTGCCAGCAGCCTCAGGGAAGAGACCCAGTACTTC. The V and J genes are TRBV6-6 and TRBJ2-5; D perhaps matches TRBD1 (5 bases). V dropped 6 bases and J dropped 3 bases, with 8 bases sitting between them. The length of the CDR3 is 12 residues. The germline CDR1 and CDR2 sequences are MNHNY and SVGAGI (reference sequence).

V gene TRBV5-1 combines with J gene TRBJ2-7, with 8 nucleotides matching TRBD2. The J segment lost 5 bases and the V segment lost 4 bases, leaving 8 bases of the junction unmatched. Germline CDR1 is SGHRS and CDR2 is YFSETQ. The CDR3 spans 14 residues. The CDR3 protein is CASSLRGGTHEQYF. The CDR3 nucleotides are TGCGCCAGCAGCCTTCGGGGGGGGACTCACGAGCAGTACTTC.

The CDR3 sequence: CASSPRGTAITEAFF. CDR3 nucleotides: TGTGCCAGCAGCCCCCGGGGGACAGCTATCACTGAAGCTTTCTTT. The chain links TRBV11-3 to TRBJ1-1, with 7 bases fitting TRBD1. Trimming took 5 bases from V and 4 from J; bases not matched to a gene: 10. This CDR3 region has 15 residues. Germline CDR1 reads SGHNT; CDR2 reads YENEEA.

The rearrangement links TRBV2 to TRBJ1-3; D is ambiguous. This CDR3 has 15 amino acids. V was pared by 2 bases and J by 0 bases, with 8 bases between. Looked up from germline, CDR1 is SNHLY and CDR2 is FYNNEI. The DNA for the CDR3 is TGTGCCAGCAGTGAATTTGGGCCCTCTGGAAACACCATATATTTT. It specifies CASSEFGPSGNTIYF.

The CDR3: CASSPSEGLGEQYF. CDR3 nucleotide sequence: TGTGCCAGCAGTCCCTCGGAGGGGCTGGGCGAGCAGTACTTC. V and J are TRBV6-6 and TRBJ2-7, with D possibly TRBD2 on 6 matching bases. The CDR3 extends over 14 amino acids. Germline V lookup: CDR1 MNHNY, CDR2 SVGAGI (reference sequence). Trimming took off 5 bases at V and 6 bases at J, with 17 bases between the two ends.

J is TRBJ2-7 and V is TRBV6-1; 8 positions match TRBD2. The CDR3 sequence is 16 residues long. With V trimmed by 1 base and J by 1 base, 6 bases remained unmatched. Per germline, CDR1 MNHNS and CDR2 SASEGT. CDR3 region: CASSEESGGASYEQYF. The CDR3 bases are TGTGCCAGCAGTGAAGAATCCGGGGGGGCGTCCTACGAGCAGTACTTC.

The CDR3 here is CASSQDRGAGTDTQYF. In DNA, the CDR3 is TGCGCCAGCAGCCAAGATCGGGGGGCGGGCACAGATACGCAGTATTTT. The chain is built from TRBV4-1 and TRBJ2-3; TRBD2 is a possible D gene (7 bases). The CDR3 is made up of 16 amino acids. V was clipped by 0 bases and J by 1 base, with 11 bases between them. CDR1 and CDR2 from the germline V gene are MGHRA and YSYEKL.

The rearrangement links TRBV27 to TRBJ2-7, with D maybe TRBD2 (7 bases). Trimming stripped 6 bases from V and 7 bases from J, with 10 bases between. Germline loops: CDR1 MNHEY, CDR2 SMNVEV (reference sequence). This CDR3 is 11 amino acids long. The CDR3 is CASRRGGEQYF. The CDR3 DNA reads TGTGCCAGCAGGAGGGGGGGGGAGCAGTACTTC.